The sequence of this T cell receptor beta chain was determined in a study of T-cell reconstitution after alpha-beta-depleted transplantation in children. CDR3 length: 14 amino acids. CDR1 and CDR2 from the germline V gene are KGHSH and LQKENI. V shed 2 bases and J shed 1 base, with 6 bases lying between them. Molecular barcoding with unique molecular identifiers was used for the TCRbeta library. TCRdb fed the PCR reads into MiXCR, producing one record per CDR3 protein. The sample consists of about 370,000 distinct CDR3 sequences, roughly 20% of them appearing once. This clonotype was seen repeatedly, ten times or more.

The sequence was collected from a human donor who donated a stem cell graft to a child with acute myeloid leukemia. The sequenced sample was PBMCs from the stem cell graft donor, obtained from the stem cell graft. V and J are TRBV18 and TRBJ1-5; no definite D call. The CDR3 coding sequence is TGTGCCAGCTCACCATCGGAGAGCAATCAGCCCCAGCATTTT. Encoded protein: CASSPSESNQPQHF.